The next 23 T cell receptor beta chains were all read from a single sample in a study of molecular identifiers for immune sequencing clone quantification. A single record per CDR3 protein comes from TCRdb applying MiXCR to the PCR reads. This table has 70,000 to 95,000 distinct CDR3 sequences, around 20% appearing once. The sequenced sample was naive CD8+ T cells from blood, with Jurkat cell RNA spiked in. The subset: FACS-sorted CD8+CD4-CCR7+CD45RA+ naive T cells. These TCRs come from a human donor in good health. Some libraries in this study had Jurkat cell RNA spiked in.

This clonotype was counted at least ten times. This chain links TRBV2 with TRBJ1-1; perhaps TRBD1 as D (5 bases). Trimming stripped 4 bases from V and 1 base from J, with 13 bases between. Germline V lookup: CDR1 SNHLY, CDR2 FYNNEI. CDR3 length: 15 residues. CDR3 region: CASSGLGRSNTEAFF. CDR3 in DNA: TGTGCCAGCAGTGGGTTGGGACGTTCGAACACTGAAGCTTTCTTT.

This clonotype was observed at least ten times. The chain links TRBV19 to TRBJ2-1, with 11 positions matching TRBD2. Trimming cost V 5 bases and J 8 bases; bases outside gene matches: 8. The germline gives CDR1 LNHDA, CDR2 SQIVND (reference sequence). The CDR3 totals 15 residues. In nucleotides, the CDR3 is TGTGCCAGTAGTGTAGCGGGAGGGCCTCTACATGAGCAGTTCTTC. Translating it yields CASSVAGGPLHEQFF.

This clonotype was counted many times. V usage is TRBV4-3 and J usage is TRBJ2-7; 10 positions agree with TRBD2. Looked up from germline, CDR1 is LGHNA and CDR2 is YSLEER. With V trimmed by 0 bases and J by 2 bases, 7 bases remained unmatched. The CDR3 totals 17 residues. The DNA for the CDR3 is TGCGCCAGCAGCCAAGAAGTAGCGGGAGGTTCGACCTACGAGCAGTACTTC. Translated: CASSQEVAGGSTYEQYF.

Details on this clonotype: This sequence may be a read error, since a much larger clone differs from it by one base. The chain is built from TRBV4-3 and TRBJ2-1; tentatively, D is TRBD1 or TRBD2 (6 bases each). The CDR3 sequence is 16 residues long. Germline V lookup: CDR1 LGHNA, CDR2 YSLEER. The CDR3 DNA reads as TGCGCCAGCAGCCCAACAGGGACTTTCTCCTACAATGAGCCGTTCTTC. This gives the protein CASSPTGTFSYNEPFF.

This clonotype came up many times. CDR3 amino acids: CASSYGAGLRAYEQYF. CDR3 nucleotides: TGTGCCAGCAGTTACGGTGCGGGTCTAAGGGCCTACGAGCAGTACTTC. The chain links TRBV6-2 or TRBV6-3 to TRBJ2-7; perhaps TRBD2 as D (5 bases). With 2 bases removed from V and 2 bases from J, the gap between germline ends came to 16 bases. The CDR3 runs 16 residues. CDR1 and CDR2 (germline): MNHEY, SVGEGT.

This clonotype has ten or more counts. This CDR3 reads CASSQNRVNYEQYF. The CDR3 nucleotides read TGCGCCAGCAGCCAAAACCGGGTCAACTACGAGCAGTACTTC. V is TRBV4-1 and J is TRBJ2-7; no firm D call. Per germline, CDR1 MGHRA and CDR2 YSYEKL. The CDR3 has 14 residues. V shed 2 bases and J shed 3 bases, with 11 bases lying between them.

To note about this clonotype: This may be a read error, as it is one base from a much larger clone. The chain is built from TRBV4-3 and TRBJ2-1, with 9 bases aligning to TRBD1. The germline V gene encodes CDR1 LGHNA and CDR2 YSLEER. The CDR3 is 16 residues long. The CDR3 DNA is TGCGCCAGCAGCCAGGAGGGGGGGACAGGGACCAATGAGCTGTTCTTC. Its protein is CASSQEGGTGTNELFF.

In its sample, this clonotype was seen many times. The chain is built from TRBV15 and TRBJ2-1; D perhaps matches TRBD2 (5 bases). Between the trimmed V and J ends, which lost 6 bases and 5 bases, there was a span of 17 bases. Germline lookup yields CDR1 LNHNV and CDR2 YYDKDF (reference sequence). The CDR3 runs to 15 residues. The CDR3 DNA follows: TGTGCCACCAGGCCGATAGCGCCAGTGAACAATGAGCAGTTCTTC. It codes for CATRPIAPVNNEQFF.

For this clonotype: Given a much more abundant clone one base away, this may be a read error. This chain links TRBV19 with TRBJ1-1, with D hard to call. The CDR3 covers 13 residues. Germline CDR1 reads LNHDA; CDR2 reads SQIVND (reference sequence). The CDR3 loop reads CASSISENAEAFF. The CDR3, as DNA: TGTGCCAGTAGTATAAGTGAGAACGCTGAAGCTTTCTTT.

The chain has TRBV10-2 and TRBJ2-1; D gene unclear. With 6 bases removed from V and 4 bases from J, the gap between germline ends came to 10 bases. CDR1 and CDR2 from the germline V gene are WSHSY and SAAADI. There are 13 residues in the CDR3. Written as DNA, the CDR3 is TGCGCCAGCAGGGTCCCCTTATACAATGAGCAGTTCTTC. Residues: CASRVPLYNEQFF.

There are many counts of this clonotype. V usage is TRBV3-1 and J usage is TRBJ2-1; D unresolved. Germline CDR1 is LGHDT and CDR2 is YNNKEL (reference sequence). Trimming took off 3 bases at V and 5 bases at J, with 8 bases between the two ends. CDR3 length: 13 residues. CDR3 bases: TGTGCCAGCAGCCACAAACGGAACAATGAGCAGTTCTTC. Its translation: CASSHKRNNEQFF.

This clonotype was seen many times. The CDR3 is CSARTDYEQYF. In DNA form, the CDR3 reads TGCAGCGCCCGGACAGACTACGAGCAGTACTTC. V and J are TRBV29-1 and TRBJ2-7; maybe TRBD1 (6 bases). The CDR3 spans 11 residues. The germline gives CDR1 SQVTM, CDR2 ANQGSEA. Trimming took off 7 bases at V and 3 bases at J, with 10 bases between the two ends.

This clonotype was observed at least ten times. This rearrangement joins TRBV4-1 to TRBJ2-2, with D possibly TRBD2 on 5 matching bases. V gave up 0 bases and J gave up 5 bases, with 13 bases separating them. CDR1 and CDR2 (germline): MGHRA, YSYEKL. This CDR3 spans 16 amino acids. CDR3 residues: CASSQDEGFLTGELFF. The CDR3, as DNA: TGCGCCAGCAGCCAAGACGAGGGTTTTTTGACCGGGGAGCTGTTTTTT.

Details on this clonotype: A much larger clone differs by one base, so this may be a read error. The chain uses TRBV5-1 and TRBJ2-1, with 13 nucleotides matching TRBD2. This CDR3 is built from 14 residues. The germline CDR1 and CDR2 sequences are SGHRS and YFSETQ. The CDR3 bases are TGCGCCAGCAGCACTGGGACTAGCGGGATAGCAGAGCTCTTC. It codes for CASSTGTSGIAELF.

This chain uses TRBV20-1 with TRBJ2-3, with D perhaps TRBD1 (6 bases). Germline assignment: CDR1 DFQATT and CDR2 SNEGSKA (reference sequence). The CDR3 has 16 amino acids. Trimming cost V 1 base and J 2 bases, with 16 bases left between them. In nucleotides, the CDR3 is TGCAGTGCTAGAGGTACAGGGCCCCGGATCACAGATACGCAGTATTTT. This sequence encodes CSARGTGPRITDTQYF.

At least ten counts were recorded for this clonotype. This chain connects TRBV5-1 to TRBJ1-1; no reliable D call. Per germline, CDR1 SGHRS and CDR2 YFSETQ. The V end lost 3 bases, the J end lost 7 bases, and 10 bases lay between the germline ends. The CDR3 totals 12 residues. The CDR3, as DNA: TGCGCCAGCAGCTCCATTGCGGATGAAGCTTTCTTT. The encoded protein is CASSSIADEAFF.

Written as DNA, the CDR3 is TGTGCCAGCAGCTTACCGGACAGGGCTTTGTACAATGAGCAGTTCTTC. Amino acid sequence: CASSLPDRALYNEQFF. V gene TRBV11-2 combines with J gene TRBJ2-1; 8 nucleotides align to TRBD1. Unmatched junction bases numbered 7, after V lost 2 bases and J lost 4 bases. The CDR3 extends over 16 amino acids. Germline V gene data show CDR1 as SGHAT and CDR2 as FQNNGV.

In this sample, this clonotype turned up many times. The chain uses TRBV4-1 and TRBJ1-4; D is unresolved. This CDR3 comprises 14 residues. Germline assignment: CDR1 MGHRA and CDR2 YSYEKL. The V end lost 1 base, the J end lost 7 bases, and 10 bases lay between the germline ends. The chain's CDR3 is CASSQVGDTEKLFF. In nucleotides, the CDR3 is TGCGCCAGCAGCCAAGTAGGAGACACTGAAAAACTGTTTTTT.

This clonotype was observed many times. The chain recombines TRBV6-2 or TRBV6-3 with TRBJ2-5, with 10 bases matching TRBD2. The CDR3 is 15 residues long. The germline V gene encodes CDR1 MNHEY and CDR2 SVGEGT. Trimming cost V 6 bases and J 2 bases; bases outside gene matches: 6. Here the CDR3 DNA reads TGTGCCAGCAGCACATGGACTAGCGGTCAAGAGACCCAGTACTTC. It codes for CASSTWTSGQETQYF.

In the case of this clonotype: A read error is possible here, since a much larger clone lies one base away. This rearrangement joins TRBV4-2 to TRBJ2-1, with 7 bases matching TRBD2. This CDR3 spans 16 amino acids. CDR1 LGHNA and CDR2 YNFKEQ come from the germline V gene. With V trimmed by 4 bases and J by 4 bases, 10 bases remained unmatched. The CDR3 region has the DNA TGTGCCAGCAGCCGAGTGAAGGGGAGGGCTTACAATGAGCAGTTCTTC. This translates into CASSRVKGRAYNEQFF.

Concerning this clonotype: This may stem from a read error, because a much larger clone lies one nucleotide away. The rearrangement uses TRBV6-2 or TRBV6-3 and TRBJ2-3; 9 bases fit TRBD1. The CDR3 is 16 amino acids. With V trimmed by 5 bases and J by 2 bases, 8 bases remained unmatched. CDR1 is MNHEY, CDR2 SVGEGT, per germline. The CDR3 loop is CASSPNRGLITDTQYF. The CDR3 DNA follows: TGTGCCAGCAGTCCAAACAGGGGGCTTATCACAGATACGCAGTATTTT.

The chain links TRBV7-9 to TRBJ1-1; D possibly corresponds to TRBD1 (6 bases). CDR1 is SEHNR and CDR2 is FQNEAQ in the germline V gene (reference sequence). The CDR3 has 13 amino acids. CDR3 sequence: CVGSPTGQDEAFF. In nucleotides, the CDR3 is TGTGTCGGCAGCCCAACGGGACAAGATGAAGCTTTCTTT. The full variable domain, rest sourced from reference TRBV7-9 and TRBJ1-1, is DTGVSQNPRHKITKRGQNVTFRCDPISEHNRLYWYRQTLGQGPEFLTYFQNEAQLEKSRLLSDRFSAERPKGSFSTLEIQRTEQGDSAMYLCVGSPTGQDEAFFGQGTRLTVV.

This clonotype was seen at least ten times. V and J are TRBV12-3 or TRBV12-4 and TRBJ1-2; D gene ambiguous. CDR3 length: 10 amino acids. With 4 bases removed from V and 8 bases from J, the gap between germline ends came to 5 bases. The DNA of the CDR3 is TGTGCCAGCAGTTGCAAGGGCTACACCTTC. Its translation: CASSCKGYTF.